The TCR beta chain described here comes from a study of read filtering for tumor transcriptome and immune sequencing. CDR1 and CDR2 (germline): KGHSH, LQKENI. The CDR3 runs to 15 residues. The library was built from about 370 ng RNA with molecular barcoded adaptors for alpha/delta and beta/gamma chains. MiXCR was run by TCRdb on the reads, yielding one entry per CDR3 protein. The sample yields roughly 61,000 distinct CDR3 sequences, roughly an eighth seen once. This clonotype showed up just a few times. Its ends do not fully match the called genes, so a read error is possible. Sequenced input: a population of CD138-negative cells sorted from bone marrow. The receptor was derived from a donor at least 40 years old with multiple myeloma. The chain links TRBV18 to TRBJ1-5; TRBD1 aligns across 9 bases. This chain's CDR3 is CASTPQGARNQPQHF. In DNA, the CDR3 is TGTGCCAGCACACCACAGGGGGCTCGCAATCAGCCCCAGCATTTT. The full variable domain, completed using reference TRBV18 and TRBJ1-5, is NAGVMQNPRHLVRRRGQEARLRCSPMKGHSHVYWYRQLPEEGLKFMVYLQKENIIDESGMPKERFSAEFPKEGPSILRIQQVVRGDSAAYFCASTPQGARNQPQHFGDGTRLSIL.